Each of the 16 T cell receptor beta chains below was sequenced from the same sample in a study of T cells after yellow fever vaccination. TCRdb reanalysed the 5' RACE reads using MiXCR and keeps one entry per CDR3 protein. The sample lists some 100,000 distinct CDR3 sequences, roughly 7.9% occurring once. Here the sequenced sample was CD4+ T cells sorted from PBMCs, taken approximately 47 days after the first yellow fever vaccination. These receptors were taken from a man younger than 35 who received the YFV17D yellow fever vaccine.

In this sample, this clonotype turned up many times. V usage is TRBV5-1 and J usage is TRBJ2-1; 8 nucleotides line up with TRBD2. The CDR3 is 16 amino acids. V dropped 5 bases and J dropped 0; count of bases not matched to a gene: 7. Per the germline V gene, CDR1 is SGHRS and CDR2 is YFSETQ. CDR3 amino acids: CASRPGGGSSYNEQFF. The CDR3 nucleotides read TGCGCCAGCAGGCCGGGGGGGGGAAGCTCCTACAATGAGCAGTTCTTC.

CDR3 region: CASSPGLSYEQYV. The CDR3 nucleotides are TGTGCCAGCAGCCCCGGGCTCAGCTACGAGCAGTACGTC. The chain couples TRBV5-5 to TRBJ2-7; D ambiguous. There are 13 residues in the CDR3. Between the trimmed V and J ends, which lost 4 bases and 3 bases, there was a span of 11 bases. Germline V lookup: CDR1 SGHKS, CDR2 YYEKEE (reference sequence).

The gene calls are TRBV12-3 or TRBV12-4 and TRBJ2-3; D gene ambiguous. The CDR3 runs to 14 residues. Trimming took off 0 bases at V and 2 bases at J, with 6 bases between the two ends. DNA for the CDR3: TGTGCCAGCAGTTTAGCGAGGACCACAGATACGCAGTATTTT. Protein product: CASSLARTTDTQYF.

This clonotype was recorded many times. CDR3 nucleotides: TGTGCCAGCAGCCACAACGAACAGGGAACCCTCCACTTT. It encodes CASSHNEQGTLHF. This rearrangement joins TRBV3-1 to TRBJ1-6, with a weak D call TRBD1 (6 bases). The V gene's germline CDR1 is LGHDT and CDR2 YNNKEL (reference sequence). V was shortened by 3 bases and J by 14 bases, with 14 bases between the two germline ends. CDR3 length: 13 amino acids.

Points on this clonotype: This could be a read error, since a much larger clone is one nucleotide away. It is likely a read error, because the conserved phenylalanine at the end of the CDR3 is missing. The chain joins TRBV5-1 to TRBJ2-5; 9 nucleotides line up with TRBD2. The CDR3 length is 15 residues. With 5 bases clipped from V and 2 bases from J, the junction kept 7 bases outside the gene matches. The germline gives CDR1 SGHRS, CDR2 YFSETQ. Here the CDR3 DNA reads TGCGCCAGCAGGGAGGCTAGCGGGGAACAAGAGACCCAGTACCTC. Encoded protein: CASREASGEQETQYL.

This clonotype appeared many times. V usage is TRBV7-9 and J usage is TRBJ2-7, with TRBD2 as a possible D gene (7 bases). This CDR3 region has 16 residues. Germline V CDR1 and CDR2: SEHNR, FQNEAQ (reference sequence). With 7 bases removed from V and 0 bases from J, the gap between germline ends came to 19 bases. This chain's CDR3 is CASIQVGGGNSYEQYF. The CDR3 bases are TGTGCCAGCATCCAGGTGGGGGGGGGCAACTCCTACGAGCAGTACTTC.

The table lists this clonotype with many counts. This sequence joins TRBV12-3 or TRBV12-4 and TRBJ2-3, with TRBD2 as a possible D gene (6 bases). The CDR3 covers 14 residues. The V end lost 3 bases, the J end lost 3 bases, and 10 bases lay between the germline ends. In DNA form, the CDR3 reads TGTGCCAGCAGTTTTGGGGGGTGGACAGATACGCAGTATTTT. It specifies CASSFGGWTDTQYF.

The J gene is TRBJ1-1, the V gene TRBV20-1; D possibly corresponds to TRBD1 (5 bases). The V gene's germline CDR1 is DFQATT and CDR2 SNEGSKA (reference sequence). This CDR3 has 14 amino acids. V lost 1 base, J lost 7 bases, and 16 bases lay in between. CDR3 bases: TGCAGTGCTAGAGGCCAGGGTAGTGATAATGAAGCTTTCTTT. The encoded protein is CSARGQGSDNEAFF.

In its sample, this clonotype was seen many times. The chain carries TRBV7-2 and TRBJ2-3; 7 nucleotides line up with TRBD2. CDR1 SGHTA and CDR2 FQGNSA come from the germline V gene. CDR3 length equals 12 residues. With 5 bases clipped from V and 4 bases from J, the junction kept 0 bases outside the gene matches. CDR3: CASSAGADTQYF. CDR3 coding DNA: TGTGCCAGCAGCGCGGGAGCAGATACGCAGTATTTT.

In its sample, this clonotype was seen many times. DNA for the CDR3: TGTGCCAGCAGCTTTTTAGCGGGCTCCTACAATGAGCAGTTCTTC. The encoded protein is CASSFLAGSYNEQFF. This sequence joins TRBV7-3 and TRBJ2-1; 7 positions match TRBD2. Germline trimming cut 3 bases from V and 0 bases from J; bases unmatched to any gene: 2. The CDR3 consists of 15 residues. Germline V lookup: CDR1 SGHTA, CDR2 FQGTGA.

This clonotype was recorded at least ten times. The chain combines TRBV5-5 with TRBJ1-2; D call uncertain. This CDR3 spans 11 amino acids. The V end was cut by 7 bases, the J end by 8 bases, with 12 bases between. The germline gives CDR1 SGHKS, CDR2 YYEKEE (reference sequence). The CDR3 protein is CASSIPGGYTF. The CDR3 DNA reads as TGTGCCAGCTCCATACCGGGCGGCTACACCTTC.

This clonotype has ten or more counts. The rearrangement joins TRBV4-1 to TRBJ1-2; unclear D gene. The germline V gene encodes CDR1 MGHRA and CDR2 YSYEKL. Trimming stripped 2 bases from V and 4 bases from J, with 11 bases between. This CDR3 comprises 14 residues. The CDR3 protein is CASSQLPGIYGYTF. CDR3 sequence (DNA): TGCGCCAGCAGCCAACTCCCAGGCATCTATGGCTACACCTTC.

In this sample, this clonotype is medium-sized (0.01 to 0.1%). V is TRBV11-2 and J is TRBJ1-5; 11 bases line up with TRBD1. V gave up 5 bases and J gave up 7 bases; unmatched junction bases: 4. The CDR3 is 14 amino acids. Germline V gives CDR1 SGHAT, CDR2 FQNNGV. In DNA form, the CDR3 reads TGTGCCAGCAGCGTAGGGACAGGGGGACAGCCCCAGCATTTT. It yields the protein CASSVGTGGQPQHF.

The sample holds many counts of this clonotype. This chain joins TRBV19 and TRBJ1-1; 7 bases map to TRBD1. Looked up from germline, CDR1 is LNHDA and CDR2 is SQIVND (reference sequence). The CDR3 has 16 amino acids. Unmatched junction bases numbered 7, after V lost 3 bases and J lost 0 bases. DNA of the CDR3: TGTGCCAGTAGTATTCAACAGGGGAGAGTGAACACTGAAGCTTTCTTT. Protein product: CASSIQQGRVNTEAFF.

This clonotype was observed at least ten times. This sequence joins TRBV6-5 and TRBJ2-7; 7 bases fit TRBD1. CDR1 MNHEY and CDR2 SVGAGI come from the germline V gene. Germline trimming cut 0 bases from V and 5 bases from J; bases unmatched to any gene: 10. The CDR3 spans 16 residues. Here the CDR3 DNA reads TGTGCCAGCAGTTACTCGCACCGACAGGGTGGGAACGAGCAGTACGTC. This translates into CASSYSHRQGGNEQYV.

This clonotype was counted at least ten times. The chain carries TRBV7-3 and TRBJ2-1; tentative D call: TRBD2 (6 bases). V was shortened by 5 bases and J by 7 bases, with 12 bases between the two germline ends. The CDR3 has 13 residues. Germline CDR1 and CDR2: SGHTA and FQGTGA. CDR3 amino acids: CASSERLENEQFF. CDR3 nucleotides: TGTGCCAGCAGCGAAAGACTAGAAAATGAGCAGTTCTTC.